These 21 T cell receptor beta chains were sequenced from one sample in a study of blood T cells in healthy people across ages. A second about 7 to 12 cycle PCR used barcoded and J-beta primers. TCRdb itself ran the 5' RACE reads through MiXCR, one entry per CDR3 protein. This table holds some 1.5 million distinct CDR3 sequences, around 40% found once. Sequencing input: blood. The receptors derive from a young woman in good health.

This clonotype has more than one count but fewer than ten. The chain recombines TRBV7-2 with TRBJ1-2; D ambiguous. This CDR3 comprises 14 residues. Between the trimmed V and J ends, which lost 1 base and 2 bases, there was a span of 8 bases. Germline CDR1 SGHTA, CDR2 FQGNSA. The CDR3 bases are TGTGCCAGCAGCTTAGAGTCGCAGAACTATGGCTACACCTTC. As protein: CASSLESQNYGYTF.

This chain connects TRBV20-1 to TRBJ2-5; weak D call: TRBD2 (6 bases). Germline assignment: CDR1 DFQATT and CDR2 SNEGSKA (reference sequence). The CDR3 extends over 10 amino acids. Trimming took off 5 bases at V and 11 bases at J, with 12 bases between the two ends. In DNA form, the CDR3 reads TGCAGTGCTTCCGTACGGGAGCAGTACTTC. It is translated as CSASVREQYF.

A few counts support this clonotype. The chain couples TRBV27 to TRBJ2-7, with 11 bases matching TRBD2. CDR1 is MNHEY and CDR2 is SMNVEV in the germline V gene (reference sequence). This CDR3 region has 18 residues. Unmatched junction bases numbered 13, after V lost 4 bases and J lost 2 bases. CDR3 in amino acids: CASSSPYGLSGRAYEQYF. In DNA, the CDR3 is TGTGCCAGCAGTTCCCCTTATGGCCTTAGCGGGAGGGCCTACGAGCAGTACTTC.

This clonotype was recorded a few times. The V call is TRBV4-3, the J call TRBJ1-4, with D unclear. V was clipped by 5 bases and J by 7 bases, with 14 bases between them. This CDR3 is 14 amino acids long. Germline lookup yields CDR1 LGHNA and CDR2 YSLEER. The CDR3, as DNA: TGCGCCAGCAGCAACGGCCGACATGCTGAAAAACTGTTTTTT. Its translation is CASSNGRHAEKLFF.

This clonotype has just a few counts. In DNA form, the CDR3 reads TGTGCCAGCAGTTACCACGGGCTAGCGGGTACCACAGATACGCAGTATTTT. It codes for CASSYHGLAGTTDTQYF. The V and J genes are TRBV6-5 and TRBJ2-3; 8 bases are shared with TRBD2. The germline V gene has CDR1 MNHEY and CDR2 SVGAGI. Germline trimming cut 2 bases from V and 2 bases from J; bases unmatched to any gene: 9. This CDR3 has 17 amino acids.

This clonotype came up a few times. The chain has TRBV4-2 and TRBJ2-1, with D perhaps assigned TRBD1 or TRBD2 (5 bases each). Trimming took off 0 bases at V and 2 bases at J, with 11 bases between the two ends. The CDR3 consists of 16 residues. CDR1 and CDR2 (germline): LGHNA, YNFKEQ. The CDR3 sequence: CASSQDGGTAYNEQFF. The CDR3 DNA reads TGTGCCAGCAGCCAAGATGGGGGAACCGCCTACAATGAGCAGTTCTTC.

V usage is TRBV29-1 and J usage is TRBJ2-5, with 14 bases identical to TRBD2. The DNA end favors TRBJ2-7, so the J call may be wrong. The CDR3 runs to 13 residues. Germline CDR1 and CDR2: SQVTM and ANQGSEA. DNA of the CDR3: TGCAGCGTGATGGGACTAGCGGGAGTCGAGCAGTACTTC. Translating gives CSVMGLAGVEQYF.

There are a few counts of this clonotype. The chain has TRBV4-3 and TRBJ1-2; D unresolved. CDR3 size: 15 residues. Germline lookup yields CDR1 LGHNA and CDR2 YSLEER. Trimming removed 0 bases from V and 3 bases from J, with 11 bases in between. The CDR3: CASSQDRITDYGYTF. The CDR3 DNA reads TGCGCCAGCAGCCAAGATCGGATTACAGACTATGGCTACACCTTC.

Regarding this clonotype: At one of its ends the junction is not consistent with the germline gene, which may arise from a read error. The chain combines TRBV7-9 with TRBJ2-1; D remains ambiguous. This CDR3 has 11 amino acids. CDR1 is SEHNR, CDR2 FQNEAQ, per germline (reference sequence). The CDR3 is CAGSLNKEQFF. CDR3 sequence (DNA): TGTGCCGGCAGCTTAAACAAGGAGCAGTTCTTC.

There are a few counts of this clonotype. The V and J genes are TRBV4-3 and TRBJ2-7; maybe TRBD2 (5 bases). Germline CDR1 reads LGHNA; CDR2 reads YSLEER. V was clipped by 3 bases and J by 4 bases, with 19 bases between them. The CDR3 sequence is 16 residues long. CDR3 in amino acids: CASSHLSRERGYEQYF. CDR3 DNA: TGCGCCAGCAGCCACCTAAGCCGGGAACGGGGTTACGAGCAGTACTTC.

The chain uses TRBV24-1 and TRBJ2-1; 7 nucleotides line up with TRBD1. V shed 5 bases and J 8 bases; nucleotides not matched to a gene: 8. This CDR3 has 14 amino acids. Germline CDR1 and CDR2: KGHDR and SFDVKD. CDR3 in DNA: TGTGCCACCAGTGCCCTGGAAGGGACAGATGAGCAGTTCTTC. Its translation: CATSALEGTDEQFF.

The chain uses TRBV7-2 and TRBJ2-6; no clear D. The germline gives CDR1 SGHTA, CDR2 FQGNSA. The CDR3 contains 16 residues. V was cut by 0 bases and J by 0 bases, with 6 bases left in between. CDR3 bases: TGTGCCAGCAGCTTAGCACCGAGCTCTGGGGCCAACGTCCTGACTTTC. Its translation is CASSLAPSSGANVLTF.

This clonotype was seen at least ten times. V is TRBV7-2 and J is TRBJ2-4; no firm D call. CDR1 SGHTA and CDR2 FQGNSA come from the germline V gene. The CDR3 runs 16 residues. Between the trimmed V and J ends, which lost 1 base and 0 bases, there was a span of 10 bases. CDR3 nucleotides: TGTGCCAGCAGCTTAGTTGCGGCTCTAGCCAAAAACATTCAGTACTTC. It encodes CASSLVAALAKNIQYF.

The V gene is TRBV7-9, the J gene TRBJ2-7; D is undetermined. Germline V gives CDR1 SEHNR, CDR2 FQNEAQ (reference sequence). V lost 5 bases and J lost 7, with 18 bases in between. The CDR3 length is 14 residues. CDR3 sequence: CASSGVPSYNEQYF. CDR3 nucleotides: TGTGCCAGCAGCGGGGTTCCCTCCTACAATGAGCAGTACTTC.

This clonotype was recorded a few times. The V gene is TRBV19, the J gene TRBJ2-3, with 12 bases fitting TRBD1. Germline V lookup: CDR1 LNHDA, CDR2 SQIVND (reference sequence). The J segment lost 3 bases and the V segment lost 0 bases, leaving 7 bases of the junction unmatched. The CDR3 runs to 18 residues. This CDR3 reads CASSIDGTGGYITDTQYF. The CDR3 DNA is TGTGCCAGTAGTATAGATGGGACAGGGGGCTACATAACAGATACGCAGTATTTT.

This clonotype has just a few counts. The J gene is TRBJ2-7, the V gene TRBV15; D is possibly TRBD2 (5 bases). The ends were cut back, 3 bases at V and 3 bases at J, with 12 bases in the middle. In germline, CDR1 is LNHNV, CDR2 YYDKDF (reference sequence). The CDR3 runs to 14 residues. The CDR3 nucleotides read TGTGCCACCAGCAGTAGCGAGGAACGCTACGAGCAGTACTTC. Protein product: CATSSSEERYEQYF.

This chain links TRBV20-1 with TRBJ1-1, with 9 bases fitting TRBD1. This CDR3 spans 14 amino acids. The V segment lost 5 bases and the J segment 7 bases; nucleotides outside the gene matches: 11. Germline V CDR1 and CDR2: DFQATT, SNEGSKA (reference sequence). CDR3 amino acids: CSAVQTGGFGEAFF. CDR3 in DNA: TGCAGTGCTGTCCAGACAGGGGGGTTCGGTGAAGCTTTCTTT.

This clonotype occurred a few times. In nucleotides, the CDR3 is TGTGCCAGCAGTTTAATGGCCACCTCCTACAATGAGCAGTTCTTC. It translates to CASSLMATSYNEQFF. This rearrangement joins TRBV27 to TRBJ2-1; no clear D. The CDR3 has 15 residues. Germline CDR1 is MNHEY and CDR2 is SMNVEV (reference sequence). V was pared by 2 bases and J by 0 bases, with 8 bases between.

The genes are TRBV7-9 and TRBJ1-4, with TRBD1 as a possible D gene (5 bases). Trimming took off 4 bases at V and 7 bases at J, with 16 bases between the two ends. CDR3 length: 15 residues. CDR1 is SEHNR, CDR2 FQNEAQ, per germline (reference sequence). This CDR3 reads CASSSPAGRGEKLFF. CDR3 nucleotide sequence: TGTGCCAGCAGCTCACCGGCCGGGAGGGGTGAAAAACTGTTTTTT. Based on the CDR3 plus reference TRBV7-9 and TRBJ1-4, the full variable domain is DTGVSQNPRHKITKRGQNVTFRCDPISEHNRLYWYRQTLGQGPEFLTYFQNEAQLEKSRLLSDRFSAERPKGSFSTLEIQRTEQGDSAMYLCASSSPAGRGEKLFFGSGTQLSVL.

The CDR3 bases are TGTGCCAGCAGTAAACAGGGGATCCTTAAAAATGAGCAGTTCTTC. Translating it yields CASSKQGILKNEQFF. The V gene is TRBV2, the J gene TRBJ2-1; the match to TRBD1 covers 7 bases. CDR1 and CDR2 (germline): SNHLY, FYNNEI. V dropped 5 bases and J dropped 7; count of bases not matched to a gene: 11. The CDR3 covers 15 residues. The full variable domain, completed using reference TRBV2 and TRBJ2-1, is EPEVTQTPSHQVTQMGQEVILRCVPISNHLYFYWYRQILGQKVEFLVSFYNNEISEKSEIFDDQFSVERPDGSNFTLKIRSTKLEDSAMYFCASSKQGILKNEQFFGPGTRLTVL.

V gene TRBV12-3 or TRBV12-4 combines with J gene TRBJ2-1; D unresolved. CDR3 length: 15 amino acids. Trimming pared 5 bases from V and 2 bases from J, leaving 13 bases between. The CDR3 DNA reads as TGTGCCAGCAGTACCCCGCGAGGAACCTACAATGAGCAGTTCTTC. This translates into CASSTPRGTYNEQFF.